The table lists the clone carrying this TCR beta chain with many counts. TCRdb reanalyzed the PCR reads via MiXCR. The top ten hold approximately 9.1% of the sample, which has around 42,000 clones, 9% to 13% seen once. Thyroid surgery had not been preceded by any treatment in any patient. This entry is derived from a study of metastatic and nonmetastatic thyroid tumors. Germline CDR1 and CDR2: LGHNA and YSLEER. The CDR3 extends over 18 amino acids. The V and J ends lost 2 bases and 0 bases respectively, with 19 bases between them. The rearrangement links TRBV4-3 to TRBJ1-2; D may be TRBD1 (6 bases). Sequencing was carried out using blood. The clonotype comes from a male donor with papillary thyroid cancer or a benign thyroid nodule (not recorded which). Some clones in this sample may be carry-over from other donors' samples. CDR3 amino acids: CASSQQALNRASNYGYTF. The CDR3 nucleotides are TGCGCCAGCAGCCAACAAGCATTAAACAGGGCGTCTAACTATGGCTACACCTTC.